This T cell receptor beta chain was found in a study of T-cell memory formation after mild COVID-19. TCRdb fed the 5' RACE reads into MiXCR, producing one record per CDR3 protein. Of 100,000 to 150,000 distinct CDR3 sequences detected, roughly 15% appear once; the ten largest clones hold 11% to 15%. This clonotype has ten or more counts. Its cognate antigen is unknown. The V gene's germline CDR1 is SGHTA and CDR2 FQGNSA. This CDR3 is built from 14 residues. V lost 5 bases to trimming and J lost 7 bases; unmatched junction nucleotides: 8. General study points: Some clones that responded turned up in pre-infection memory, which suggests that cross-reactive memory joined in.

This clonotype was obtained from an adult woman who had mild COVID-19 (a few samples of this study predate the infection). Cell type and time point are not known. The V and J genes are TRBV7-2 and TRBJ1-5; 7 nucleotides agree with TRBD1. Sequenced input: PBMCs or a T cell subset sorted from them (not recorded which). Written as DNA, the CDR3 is TGTGCCAGCAGCCCACATGCAGGGGGGCAGCCCCAGCATTTT. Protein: CASSPHAGGQPQHF.